This T cell receptor beta chain was recorded in a study of human CD8 memory T cell subsets. TPEX cells, early memory CD8+ T cells with exhausted-like traits, were CCR7+ PD-1+ TIGIT+. Generation of TCR beta libraries used UMI-labeled 5' RACE. One entry per CDR3 protein, without DNA, is what TCRdb gives after re-calling the 5' RACE reads. Here the sample table reports around 10,000 distinct CDR3 sequences. This sequence originates from a human donor in good health. The specimen sequenced was CD8+ T cells from PBMCs.

This CDR3 reads CSVEGPGRENEQFF. This chain links TRBV29-1 with TRBJ2-1; as DNA is missing, the TRBD2 call by TCRdb cannot be tested. The germline gives CDR1 SQVTM, CDR2 ANQGSEA. The CDR3 sequence is 14 residues long.